This T cell receptor beta chain was observed in a study of blood T cell repertoires in COVID-19. Study-wide context: The United States, Italy and Spain provided the acute and convalescent COVID-19 samples. T cells, B-cell-depleted T cells, or PBMCs supplied cDNA or gDNA.

Germline V gene lookup returns CDR1 SGHAT and CDR2 FQNNGV. With V trimmed by 4 bases and J by 7 bases, 2 bases remained unmatched. The CDR3 loop spans 15 amino acids. Methods used by the authors: The authors estimated nucleated cell counts from reference gene primer amplification. Libraries were prepared by immunoSEQ multiplex PCR; TCRdb keeps only in-frame clonotypes and omits some of them. D and trimming were read from the DNA, whereas the V and J calls and clone size are those reported in that table. The sample yields 240,000 or so clones, roughly 77% seen once. The specimen was peripheral blood. V and J are TRBV11-2 and TRBJ2-1; TRBD2 agrees at 15 bases. The sequence was obtained from a woman older than 75 with acute or convalescent COVID-19. CDR3 in DNA: TGTGCCAGCAGCTCCGGGACTAGCGGGGGGAATGAGCAGTTCTTC. It translates to CASSSGTSGGNEQFF.